The T cell receptor beta chain under discussion was sequenced for a study of blood T cells in healthy people across ages. The wider study: T cells yielded about one barcoded beta molecule per two cells through template switching. Overall study results and limits: Unsorted PBMC input precluded a conclusive naive versus antigen-experienced comparison.

Alongside a J-beta primer mix, a sample-barcoded 5' primer served in a second PCR lasting roughly 6 to 11 cycles. Researchers report that a template-switch adaptor with 12 random nucleotides tagged each cDNA molecule. One entry per CDR3 protein results from TCRdb running MiXCR on the 5' RACE reads. The table includes 730,000 or so distinct CDR3 sequences, 35% to 50% detected once. As concerns this clonotype: Its antigen is unknown.

Per sample, at least 5 micrograms of total RNA were extracted. The sequenced sample consisted of blood. The source of this sequence is a man older than 75 in good health.

The DNA for the CDR3 is TGCGCCAGCAGCCTAGCCGGGACAGGGGGGTCGTACGAGCAGTACTTC. This gives the protein CASSLAGTGGSYEQYF. This sequence joins TRBV5-1 and TRBJ2-7; TRBD1 matches 11 bases. Trimming at V came to 4 bases and at J to 4 bases, leaving 10 bases not matched to a gene. Germline CDR1 and CDR2: SGHRS and YFSETQ. The CDR3 loop spans 16 amino acids.